Below, one TCR beta chain is given with its context. This entry comes from a study of blood T cell repertoires in COVID-19. For the study at large: Whether acute or convalescent, the COVID-19 samples came from the United States, Italy and Spain. PBMCs, B-cell-depleted T cells, or T cells were the source of the cDNA or gDNA that made up the material.

As handled by the study authors: Amplifying reference gene primers gave estimates of nucleated cell counts. Produced via immunoSEQ multiplex PCR; TCRdb's table is partial and in-frame only. V, J and clone size reflect that table, while D and trimming were determined from the DNA. Among about 270,000 clones listed, roughly 85% were seen once. What was sequenced was peripheral blood. The TCR originated in a human donor in a cohort sampled during active COVID-19.

The CDR3 nucleotides are TGCGCCAGCAGCTTATCGACTTATATCACCGGGGAGCTGTTTTTT. It specifies CASSLSTYITGELFF. The gene calls are TRBV5-1 and TRBJ2-2; D gene unclear. Trimming stripped 2 bases from V and 4 bases from J, with 12 bases between. Per the germline V gene, CDR1 is SGHRS and CDR2 is YFSETQ. The CDR3 is 15 residues long.